The TCR beta chain described here comes from a study of regulatory and conventional T cells in RAG deficiency. TCRdb's table, derived via immunoSEQ multiplex PCR, lists solely in-frame clones and lacks some. The sample carries around 23,000 clones, about 92% recorded once. Blood CD4+ CD25-low CD127-high conventional T cells supplied the genomic DNA template. Looked up from germline, CDR1 is SNHLY and CDR2 is FYNNEI. The V gene lost 7 bases and the J gene lost 0 bases, with 8 bases spanning the gap. The CDR3 contains 13 residues. Separately, the same data were catalogued under a study of regulatory T cells. Turning to that study: The primer mix had 52 TRBV and 13 TRBJ primers.

The specimen sequenced was CD4+ T cells sorted from blood. The chain carries TRBV2 and TRBJ2-3; D unresolved. This receptor was identified in a human donor in good health. Written as DNA, the CDR3 is TGTGCCAGCAAGGTCAGGAGCACAGATACGCAGTATTTT. It is translated as CASKVRSTDTQYF. The variable domain in full, with the rest retrieved from reference TRBV2 and TRBJ2-3, is EPEVTQTPSHQVTQMGQEVILRCVPISNHLYFYWYRQILGQKVEFLVSFYNNEISEKSEIFDDQFSVERPDGSNFTLKIRSTKLEDSAMYFCASKVRSTDTQYFGPGTRLTVL.